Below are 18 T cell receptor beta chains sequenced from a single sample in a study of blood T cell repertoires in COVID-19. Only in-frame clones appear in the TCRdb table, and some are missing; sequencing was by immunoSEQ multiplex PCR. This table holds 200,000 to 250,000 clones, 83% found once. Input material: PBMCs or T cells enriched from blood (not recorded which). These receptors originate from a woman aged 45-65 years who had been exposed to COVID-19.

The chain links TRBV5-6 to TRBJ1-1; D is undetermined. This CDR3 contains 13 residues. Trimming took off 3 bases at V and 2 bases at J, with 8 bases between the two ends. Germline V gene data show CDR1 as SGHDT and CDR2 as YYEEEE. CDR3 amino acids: CASSSRKNTEAFF. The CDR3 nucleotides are TGTGCCAGCAGCTCCCGTAAAAACACTGAAGCTTTCTTT.

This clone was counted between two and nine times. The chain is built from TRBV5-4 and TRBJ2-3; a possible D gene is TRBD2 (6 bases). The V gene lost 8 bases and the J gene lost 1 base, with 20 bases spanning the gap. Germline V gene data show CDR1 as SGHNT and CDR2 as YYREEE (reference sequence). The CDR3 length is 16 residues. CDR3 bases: TGTGCCAGTTGGCGGGGAGGCGTCTCGCGCACAGATACGCAGTATTTT. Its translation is CASWRGGVSRTDTQYF.

CDR3 sequence: CAWGFKTGANTEAFF. CDR3 nucleotides: TGTGCCTGGGGTTTCAAGACAGGCGCCAACACTGAAGCTTTCTTT. V usage is TRBV30 and J usage is TRBJ1-1, with D perhaps matching TRBD1 (6 bases). V shed 5 bases and J shed 2 bases, with 18 bases lying between them. This CDR3 contains 15 residues. In germline, CDR1 is GTSNPN, CDR2 SVGIG (reference sequence).

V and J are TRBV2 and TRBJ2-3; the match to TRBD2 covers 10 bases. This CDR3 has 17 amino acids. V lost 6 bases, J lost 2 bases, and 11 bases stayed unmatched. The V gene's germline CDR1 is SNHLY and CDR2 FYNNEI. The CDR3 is CASSDLRLAGATDTQYF. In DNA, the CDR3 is TGTGCCAGCAGCGACCTCCGTCTAGCGGGGGCCACAGATACGCAGTATTTT. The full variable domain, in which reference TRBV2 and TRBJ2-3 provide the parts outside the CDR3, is EPEVTQTPSHQVTQMGQEVILRCVPISNHLYFYWYRQILGQKVEFLVSFYNNEISEKSEIFDDQFSVERPDGSNFTLKIRSTKLEDSAMYFCASSDLRLAGATDTQYFGPGTRLTVL.

As DNA, the CDR3 is TGTGCCACCAGTGATTGGACAGGGGCTAACTATGGCTACACCTTC. The encoded protein is CATSDWTGANYGYTF. The V gene is TRBV24-1, the J gene TRBJ1-2; 9 bases align to TRBD1. CDR3 length: 15 residues. The germline gives CDR1 KGHDR, CDR2 SFDVKD. V gave up 2 bases and J gave up 0 bases; unmatched junction bases: 0.

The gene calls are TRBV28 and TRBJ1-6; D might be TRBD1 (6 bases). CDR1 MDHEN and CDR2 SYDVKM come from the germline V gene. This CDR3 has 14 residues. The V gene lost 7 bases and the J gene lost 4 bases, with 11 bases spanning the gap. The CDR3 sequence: CASTGVIYNSPLHF. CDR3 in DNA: TGTGCCAGCACAGGGGTCATTTATAATTCACCCCTCCACTTT.

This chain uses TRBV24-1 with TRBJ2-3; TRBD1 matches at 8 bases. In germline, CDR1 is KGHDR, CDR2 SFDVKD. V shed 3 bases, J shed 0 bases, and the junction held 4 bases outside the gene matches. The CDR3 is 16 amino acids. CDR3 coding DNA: TGTGCCACCAGTGATCCAGGGGGCACTAGCACAGATACGCAGTATTTT. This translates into CATSDPGGTSTDTQYF.

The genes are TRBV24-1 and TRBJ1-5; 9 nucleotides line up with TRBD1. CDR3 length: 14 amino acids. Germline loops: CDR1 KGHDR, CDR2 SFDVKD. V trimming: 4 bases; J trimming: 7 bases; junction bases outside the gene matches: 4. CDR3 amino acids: CATSDRDRDQPQHF. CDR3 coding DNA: TGTGCCACCAGTGACAGGGACAGGGACCAGCCCCAGCATTTT.

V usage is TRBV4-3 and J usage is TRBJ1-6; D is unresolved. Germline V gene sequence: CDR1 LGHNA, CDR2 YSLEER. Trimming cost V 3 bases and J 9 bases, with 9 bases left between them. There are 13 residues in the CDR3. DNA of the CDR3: TGCGCCAGCAGCCAGGAGATCGGTTCACCCCTCCACTTT. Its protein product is CASSQEIGSPLHF.

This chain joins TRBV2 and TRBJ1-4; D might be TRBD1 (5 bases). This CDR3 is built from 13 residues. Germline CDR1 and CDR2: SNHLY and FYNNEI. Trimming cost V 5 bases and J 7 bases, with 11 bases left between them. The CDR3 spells CASSRGGSEKLFF. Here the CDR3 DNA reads TGTGCCAGCAGTCGGGGGGGAAGTGAAAAACTGTTTTTT.

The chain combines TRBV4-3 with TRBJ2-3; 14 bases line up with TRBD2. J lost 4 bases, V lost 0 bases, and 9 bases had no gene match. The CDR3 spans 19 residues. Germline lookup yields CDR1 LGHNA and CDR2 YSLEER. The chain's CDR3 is CASSQETTSGGAGADTQYF. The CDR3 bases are TGCGCCAGCAGCCAAGAAACGACTAGCGGGGGGGCCGGTGCAGATACGCAGTATTTT.

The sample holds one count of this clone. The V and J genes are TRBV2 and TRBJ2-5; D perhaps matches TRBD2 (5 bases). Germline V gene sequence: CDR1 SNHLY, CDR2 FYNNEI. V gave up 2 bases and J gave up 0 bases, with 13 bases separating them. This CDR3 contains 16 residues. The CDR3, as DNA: TGTGCCAGCAGTGAATCCCAGCGGACGTACCAAGAGACCCAGTACTTC. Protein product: CASSESQRTYQETQYF.

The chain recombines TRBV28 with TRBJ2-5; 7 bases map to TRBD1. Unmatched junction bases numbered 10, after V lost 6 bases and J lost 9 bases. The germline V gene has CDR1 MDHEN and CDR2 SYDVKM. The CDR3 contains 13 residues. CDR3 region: CASSHRGRRAQYF. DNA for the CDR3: TGTGCCAGCAGCCACAGGGGAAGAAGGGCCCAGTACTTC.

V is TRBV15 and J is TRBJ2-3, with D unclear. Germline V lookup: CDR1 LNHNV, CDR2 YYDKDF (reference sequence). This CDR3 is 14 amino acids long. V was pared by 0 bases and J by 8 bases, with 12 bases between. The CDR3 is CATSRDPSQSTQYF. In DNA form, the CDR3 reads TGTGCCACCAGCAGAGATCCTAGTCAATCTACGCAGTATTTT.

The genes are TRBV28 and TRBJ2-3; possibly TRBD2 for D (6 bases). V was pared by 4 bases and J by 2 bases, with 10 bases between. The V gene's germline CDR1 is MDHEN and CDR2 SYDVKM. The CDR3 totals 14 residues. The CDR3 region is CASSSGDLTDTQYF. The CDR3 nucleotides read TGTGCCAGCAGTTCGGGGGACCTCACAGATACGCAGTATTTT.

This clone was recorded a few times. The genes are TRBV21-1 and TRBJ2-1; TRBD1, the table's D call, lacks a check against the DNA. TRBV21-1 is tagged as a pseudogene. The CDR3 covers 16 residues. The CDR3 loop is CASSKMVGAVFNEQFF. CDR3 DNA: TGTGCCAGCAGCAAGATGGTGGGGGCGGTCTTCAATGAGCAGTTCTTC.

Here the CDR3 DNA reads TGTGCCAGCAGCTCGGGACAGAAAATAAATGAGCAGTTCTTC. It is translated as CASSSGQKINEQFF. The chain recombines TRBV5-4 with TRBJ2-1, with 7 bases lining up with TRBD1. CDR1 SGHNT and CDR2 YYREEE come from the germline V gene (reference sequence). The V and J ends lost 3 bases and 7 bases, in that order; junction bases with no gene match: 7. This CDR3 is built from 14 residues.

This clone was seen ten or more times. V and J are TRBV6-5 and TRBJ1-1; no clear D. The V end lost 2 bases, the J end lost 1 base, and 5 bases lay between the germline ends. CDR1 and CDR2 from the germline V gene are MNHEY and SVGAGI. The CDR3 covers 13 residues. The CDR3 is CASSYPGNTEAFF. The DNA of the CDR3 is TGTGCCAGCAGTTACCCAGGGAACACTGAAGCTTTCTTT.